Sequencing of this T cell receptor (beta chain) was carried out in a study of blood T cell repertoires in COVID-19. The wider study: COVID-19 samples, acute and convalescent, were from the United States, Italy and Spain. The analysed material was cDNA or gDNA that came from T cells, B-cell-depleted T cells, or PBMCs.

Under the authors' procedure: Estimates of nucleated cell counts were drawn from the amplification of reference gene primers. The data were produced by immunoSEQ multiplex PCR, yet TCRdb's version contains in-frame clones alone and is incomplete. The DNA was the basis for D and trimming; V, J and clone size are from that table. Altogether around 100,000 clones are present, about 92% being singletons, with the ten largest covering 15% to 20%. V lost 1 base to trimming and J lost 4 bases; unmatched junction nucleotides: 3. CDR3 size: 15 residues. The germline V gene encodes CDR1 SGHVS and CDR2 FNYEAQ. The sequence was obtained from a woman older than 75 in a cohort sampled during active COVID-19. Material for sequencing was peripheral blood. The V and J genes are TRBV7-6 and TRBJ2-7; TRBD1 aligns across 11 bases. CDR3 residues: CASSLGDRGGYEQYF. CDR3 nucleotides: TGTGCCAGCAGCTTAGGGGACAGGGGGGGGTACGAGCAGTACTTC.